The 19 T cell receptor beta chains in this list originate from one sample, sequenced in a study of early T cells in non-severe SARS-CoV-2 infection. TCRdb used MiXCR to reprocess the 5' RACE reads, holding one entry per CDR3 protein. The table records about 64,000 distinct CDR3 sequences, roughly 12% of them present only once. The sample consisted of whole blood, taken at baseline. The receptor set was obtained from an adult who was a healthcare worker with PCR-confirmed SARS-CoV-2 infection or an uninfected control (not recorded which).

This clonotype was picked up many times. The CDR3 sequence: CASSLTGSGSPLHF. DNA of the CDR3: TGTGCCAGCAGCTTGACAGGGTCGGGTTCACCCCTCCACTTT. J is TRBJ1-6 and V is TRBV13; TRBD1 agrees at 7 bases. CDR1 and CDR2 from the germline V gene are PRHDT and FYEKMQ (reference sequence). The CDR3 runs to 14 residues. J lost 9 bases, V lost 3 bases, and 5 bases had no gene match.

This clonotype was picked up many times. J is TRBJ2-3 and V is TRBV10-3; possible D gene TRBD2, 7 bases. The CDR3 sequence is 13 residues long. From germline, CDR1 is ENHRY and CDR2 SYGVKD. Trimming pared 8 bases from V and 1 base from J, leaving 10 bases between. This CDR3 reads CAIGGAGTDTQYF. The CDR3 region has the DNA TGTGCCATCGGGGGGGCAGGCACAGATACGCAGTATTTT.

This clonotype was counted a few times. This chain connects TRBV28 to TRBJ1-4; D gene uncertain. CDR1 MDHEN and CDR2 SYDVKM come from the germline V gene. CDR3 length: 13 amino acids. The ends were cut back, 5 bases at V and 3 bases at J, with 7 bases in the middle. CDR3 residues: CASSEGSNEKLFF. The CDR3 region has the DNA TGTGCCAGCAGTGAGGGATCTAATGAAAAACTGTTTTTT.

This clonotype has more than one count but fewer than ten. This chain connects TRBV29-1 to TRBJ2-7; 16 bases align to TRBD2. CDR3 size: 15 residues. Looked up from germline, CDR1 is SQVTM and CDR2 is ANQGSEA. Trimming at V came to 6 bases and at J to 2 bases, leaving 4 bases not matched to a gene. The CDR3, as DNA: TGCAGCGTCGTGGGACTAGCGGGAGGGCCCTACGAGCAGTACTTC. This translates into CSVVGLAGGPYEQYF.

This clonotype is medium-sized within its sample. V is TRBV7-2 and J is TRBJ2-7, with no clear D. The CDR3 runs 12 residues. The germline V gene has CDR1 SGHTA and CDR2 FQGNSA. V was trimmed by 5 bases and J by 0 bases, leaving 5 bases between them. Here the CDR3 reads CASSPNSYEQYF. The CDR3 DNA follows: TGTGCCAGCAGCCCCAACTCCTACGAGCAGTACTTC.

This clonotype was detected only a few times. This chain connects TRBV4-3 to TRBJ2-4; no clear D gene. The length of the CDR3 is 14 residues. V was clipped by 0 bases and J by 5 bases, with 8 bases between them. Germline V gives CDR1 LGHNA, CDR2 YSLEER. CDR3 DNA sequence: TGCGCCAGCAGCCAAGATCCCAGCGAAAACATTCAGTACTTC. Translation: CASSQDPSENIQYF.

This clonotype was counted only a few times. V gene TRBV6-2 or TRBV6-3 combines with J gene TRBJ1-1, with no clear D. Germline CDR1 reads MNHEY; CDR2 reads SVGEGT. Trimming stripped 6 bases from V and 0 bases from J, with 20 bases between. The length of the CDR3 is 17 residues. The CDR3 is CASSLSRAVLLNTEAFF. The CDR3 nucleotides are TGTGCCAGCAGCCTAAGTCGGGCAGTACTTTTGAACACTGAAGCTTTCTTT.

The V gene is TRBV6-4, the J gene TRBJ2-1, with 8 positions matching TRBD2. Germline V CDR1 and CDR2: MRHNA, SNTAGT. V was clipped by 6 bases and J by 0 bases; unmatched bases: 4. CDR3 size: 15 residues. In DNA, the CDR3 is TGTGCCAGCAGCATTACTAGCGGCTCCTACAATGAGCAGTTCTTC. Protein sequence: CASSITSGSYNEQFF.

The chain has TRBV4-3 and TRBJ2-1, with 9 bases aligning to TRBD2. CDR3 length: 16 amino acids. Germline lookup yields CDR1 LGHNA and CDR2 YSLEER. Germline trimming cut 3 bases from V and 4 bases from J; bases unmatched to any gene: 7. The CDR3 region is CASSQGGLAGYNEQFF. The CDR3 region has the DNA TGCGCCAGCAGCCAGGGAGGGCTAGCGGGGTACAATGAGCAGTTCTTC.

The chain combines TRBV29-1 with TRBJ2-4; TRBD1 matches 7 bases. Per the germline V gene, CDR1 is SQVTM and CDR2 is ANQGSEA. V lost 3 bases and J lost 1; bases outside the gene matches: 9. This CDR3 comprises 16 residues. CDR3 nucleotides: TGCAGCGTTGAGGCTGGACAGGAGACGGCCAAAAACATTCAGTACTTC. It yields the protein CSVEAGQETAKNIQYF. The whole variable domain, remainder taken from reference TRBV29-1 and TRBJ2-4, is SAVISQKPSRDICQRGTSLTIQCQVDSQVTMMFWYRQQPGQSLTLIATANQGSEATYESGFVIDKFPISRPNLTFSTLTVSNMSPEDSSIYLCSVEAGQETAKNIQYFGAGTRLSVL.

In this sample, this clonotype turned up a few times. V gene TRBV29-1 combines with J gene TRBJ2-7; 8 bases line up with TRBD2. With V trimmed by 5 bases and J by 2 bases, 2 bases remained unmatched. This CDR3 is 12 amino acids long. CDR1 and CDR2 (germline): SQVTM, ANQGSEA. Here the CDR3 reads CSVTSGTYEQYF. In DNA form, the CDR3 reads TGCAGCGTTACTAGCGGAACCTACGAGCAGTACTTC.

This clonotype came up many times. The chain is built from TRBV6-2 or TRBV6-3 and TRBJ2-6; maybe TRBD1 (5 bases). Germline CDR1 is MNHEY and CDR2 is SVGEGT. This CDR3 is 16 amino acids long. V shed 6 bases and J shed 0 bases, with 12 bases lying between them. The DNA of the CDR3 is TGTGCCAGCAGCCCCCGTAGGGGCTCTGGGGCCAACGTCCTGACTTTC. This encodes CASSPRRGSGANVLTF.

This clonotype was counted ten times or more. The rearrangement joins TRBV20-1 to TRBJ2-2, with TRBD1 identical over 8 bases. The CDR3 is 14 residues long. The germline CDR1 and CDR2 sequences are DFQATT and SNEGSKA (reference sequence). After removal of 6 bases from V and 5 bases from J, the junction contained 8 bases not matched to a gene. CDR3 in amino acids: CSATDRGFTGELFF. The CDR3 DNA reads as TGCAGTGCCACAGACAGGGGTTTTACCGGGGAGCTGTTTTTT.

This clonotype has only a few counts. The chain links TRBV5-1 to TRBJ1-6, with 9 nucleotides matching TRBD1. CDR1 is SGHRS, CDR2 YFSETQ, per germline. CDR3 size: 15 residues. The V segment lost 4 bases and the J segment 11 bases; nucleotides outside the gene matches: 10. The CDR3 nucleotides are TGCGCCAGCAGCGAACCGGGACAGGGTGTTCCACCCCTCCACTTT. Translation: CASSEPGQGVPPLHF.

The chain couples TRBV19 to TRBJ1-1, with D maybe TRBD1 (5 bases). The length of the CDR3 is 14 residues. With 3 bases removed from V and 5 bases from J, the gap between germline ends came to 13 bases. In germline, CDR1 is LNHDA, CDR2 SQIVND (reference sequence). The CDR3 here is CASSITGGGTEAFF. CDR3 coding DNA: TGTGCCAGTAGTATCACAGGAGGTGGAACTGAAGCTTTCTTT.

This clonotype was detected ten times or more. The CDR3 DNA reads TGTGCCAGCAGCGTTAGGACTAGCGGGAGGGCCGGTGGATACGAGCAGTACTTC. Its protein is CASSVRTSGRAGGYEQYF. The rearrangement uses TRBV7-2 and TRBJ2-7; 15 bases line up with TRBD2. CDR1 is SGHTA, CDR2 FQGNSA, per germline. V gave up 5 bases and J gave up 4 bases; unmatched junction bases: 12. This CDR3 region has 18 residues.

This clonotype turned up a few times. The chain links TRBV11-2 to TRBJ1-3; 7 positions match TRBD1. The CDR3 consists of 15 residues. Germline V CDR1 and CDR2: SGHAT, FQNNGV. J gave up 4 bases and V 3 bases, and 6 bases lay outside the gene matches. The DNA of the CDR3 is TGTGCCAGCAGCTTGTACAGGGGCTCCGGAAACACCATATATTTT. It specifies CASSLYRGSGNTIYF.

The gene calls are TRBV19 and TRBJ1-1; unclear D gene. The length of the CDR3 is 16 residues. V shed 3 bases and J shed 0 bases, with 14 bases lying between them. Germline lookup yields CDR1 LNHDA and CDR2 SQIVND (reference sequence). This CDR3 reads CASSISFAAMNTEAFF. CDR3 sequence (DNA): TGTGCCAGTAGTATCAGTTTCGCAGCCATGAACACTGAAGCTTTCTTT.

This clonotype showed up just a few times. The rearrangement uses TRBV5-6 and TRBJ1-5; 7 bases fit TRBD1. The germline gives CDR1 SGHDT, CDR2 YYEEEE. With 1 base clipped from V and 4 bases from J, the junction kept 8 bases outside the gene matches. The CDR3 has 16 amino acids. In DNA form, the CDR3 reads TGTGCCAGCAGCTTGCTCAGGCAGGGGGTGAATCAGCCCCAGCATTTT. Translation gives CASSLLRQGVNQPQHF. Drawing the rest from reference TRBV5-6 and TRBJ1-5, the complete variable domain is DAGVTQSPTHLIKTRGQQVTLRCSPKSGHDTVSWYQQALGQGPQFIFQYYEEEERQRGNFPDRFSGHQFPNYSSELNVNALLLGDSALYLCASSLLRQGVNQPQHFGDGTRLSIL.